This TCR beta chain was documented in a study of cytomegalovirus exposure and HLA in healthy donors. Only one count was recorded for this clone. The PCR made use of 60 Vbeta and 13 Jbeta primers. Profiled with immunoSEQ multiplex PCR; TCRdb holds only in-frame clones, not every one. The data contain 100,000 to 130,000 clones, over 75% of them seen just once; the ten biggest clones take up around 2.4%. V dropped 1 base and J dropped 6 bases, with 10 bases sitting between them. The length of the CDR3 is 13 residues. Germline CDR1 is MNHEY and CDR2 is SMNVEV (reference sequence). The gene calls are TRBV27 and TRBJ2-7; TRBD1 might be the D (6 bases). The TCR sequence derives from a man aged 25 to 40 in good health and CMV-seronegative. The material sequenced was PBMCs. CDR3 amino acids: CASSLYVGGEQYF. The CDR3 bases are TGTGCCAGCAGTTTATACGTAGGGGGCGAGCAGTACTTC.